Listed below are T cell receptor beta chains from one sample, sequenced in a study of blood T cells in healthy people across ages. TCRdb re-called the 5' RACE reads with MiXCR, one entry per CDR3 protein. Found here are around 820,000 distinct CDR3 sequences, roughly 25% of them singletons; the top ten hold approximately 3.7%. This sample also belongs to another study, concerning T cells of mothers and their children.

Sequencing used blood. Source of these receptors: a boy between 10 and 17 years old in good health. Each CDR3 is given with its conserved first and last residue. The D gene is left open where the match is weak. Clone size is given for some rows only: seen once, a few or many times, or a class if the clone is expanded.

TGTGCCAGCAGTTTTTTCAGCAGGGCCTCTGGGGCCAACGTCCTGACTTTC | CASSFFSRASGANVLTF | - | TRBV27 | 17 | TRBJ2-6 | -
TGCGCCTGCGGCGGGACTAGCGGGACCCTCTACAATGAGCAGTTCTTC | CACGGTSGTLYNEQFF | - | TRBV5-1 | 16 | TRBJ2-1 | TRBD2
TGTGCCAGCAGCGTAGTCCCATCCCCCTACGAGCAGTACTTC | CASSVVPSPYEQYF | - | TRBV9 | 14 | TRBJ2-7 | -
TGCGCCAGCAGCCAAGTTTACAGGGACAATCAGCCCCAGCATTTT | CASSQVYRDNQPQHF | - | TRBV4-1 | 15 | TRBJ1-5 | -
TGTGCCAGCAGTTTATTCAGGGGGACAGGGGGGGAGACCCAGTACTTC | CASSLFRGTGGETQYF | - | TRBV28 | 16 | TRBJ2-5 | TRBD1
TGTGCCAGCAGTTACGCGACAGTAAGGAGCATTCAGTACTTC | CASSYATVRSIQYF | few | TRBV6-2/TRBV6-3 | 14 | TRBJ2-4 | -
TGTGCCAGCAGCCAAGGGGACAGGGGGCATGGAAACACCATATATTTT | CASSQGDRGHGNTIYF | - | TRBV14 | 16 | TRBJ1-3 | TRBD1
TGCGCCAGCAGCTTGACGGGAGGGCCCCCATCCTACGAGCAGTACTTC | CASSLTGGPPSYEQYF | few | TRBV5-1 | 16 | TRBJ2-7 | TRBD2
TGTGCCAGCAGCTTTAGAGGGACCGGGACGGTTGAAGCTTTCTTT | CASSFRGTGTVEAFF | few | TRBV11-2 | 15 | TRBJ1-1 | -
TGTGCCAGCAGAAGCTTGGAGACCCAGTACTTC | CASRSLETQYF | few | TRBV21-1 | 11 | TRBJ2-5 | -
TGCAGCGTTGTTTTCGATACGCAGTATTTT | CSVVFDTQYF | - | TRBV29-1 | 10 | TRBJ2-3 | -
TGCAGTGCTAGAGCTAGGGTTGCTGGAAACACCATATATTTT | CSARARVAGNTIYF | few | TRBV20-1 | 14 | TRBJ1-3 | -
TGTGCCAGCAGGCAGTCCGGACACTACGAGCAGTACTTC | CASRQSGHYEQYF | few | TRBV28 | 13 | TRBJ2-7 | -
TGCAGTAGGTTTATCGGCCCCAGGTCGGTTGGGACCCAGTACTTC | CSRFIGPRSVGTQYF | - | TRBV20-1 | 15 | TRBJ2-5 | -
TGTGCCAGCAGTGAAGCGGGGTTTTGGGACGCAGGGCAGGCTGAAGCTTTCTTT | CASSEAGFWDAGQAEAFF | - | TRBV2 | 18 | TRBJ1-1 | -
TGTGCCAGCAGTTCAACCGGGACATCAGGAGAGACCCAGTACTTC | CASSSTGTSGETQYF | - | TRBV6-2/TRBV6-3 | 15 | TRBJ2-5 | -
TGCGCCAGCAGCTTGTCCCCTTTCGGGCAGGGGGAATATGGCTACACCTTC | CASSLSPFGQGEYGYTF | - | TRBV5-1 | 17 | TRBJ1-2 | TRBD1
TGTGCCAGCAGTTATGGGCTAGCGGTGCCCACAGATACGCAGTATTTT | CASSYGLAVPTDTQYF | - | TRBV6-2/TRBV6-3 | 16 | TRBJ2-3 | TRBD2
TGTGCCAGCAGTGGACTAGCATCAGTGGACACAGATACGCAGTATTTT | CASSGLASVDTDTQYF | few | TRBV6-2/TRBV6-3 | 16 | TRBJ2-3 | TRBD2
TGTGCCAGCAGCTTGGAAGGCAGGGGGTCCGACGAGCAGTACTTC | CASSLEGRGSDEQYF | few | TRBV7-9 | 15 | TRBJ2-7 | TRBD1
TGTGCCAGCAGTTACTCATCGGCAGTCAATGAAAAACTGTTTTTT | CASSYSSAVNEKLFF | few | TRBV6-2/TRBV6-3 | 15 | TRBJ1-4 | -
TGCAGTGCTAGACTCTCTGGGGCAGCGGGAGATTTTTACGAGCAGTACTTC | CSARLSGAAGDFYEQYF | many | TRBV20-1 | 17 | TRBJ2-7 | TRBD2
TGTGCCAGCAGCTTCTCCTCCAGGACAGGGGGATCCTACAATGAGCAGTTCTTC | CASSFSSRTGGSYNEQFF | - | TRBV7-9 | 18 | TRBJ2-1 | TRBD1
TGCAGCGTTGAGAGGACTAGCGGGAAGCCCTACAATGAGCAGTTCTTC | CSVERTSGKPYNEQFF | - | TRBV29-1 | 16 | TRBJ2-1 | TRBD2
TGCAGCGTTGATGGTATAGATACGCAGTATTTT | CSVDGIDTQYF | - | TRBV29-1 | 11 | TRBJ2-3 | -
TGTGCCTGGAGTAGCGGGAGAAGCACAGATACGCAGTATTTT | CAWSSGRSTDTQYF | - | TRBV30 | 14 | TRBJ2-3 | TRBD2
TGCGCCAGCAGCTTGGATCCAGGGGGTACAACTAATGAAAAACTGTTTTTT | CASSLDPGGTTNEKLFF | few | TRBV5-1 | 17 | TRBJ1-4 | TRBD1
TGCGCCAGCAGCTTGAGTGTTAGCGGGCCGGAGAGATACGAGCAGTACTTC | CASSLSVSGPERYEQYF | - | TRBV5-1 | 17 | TRBJ2-7 | TRBD2
TGTGCCAGCAGTTTACACCCCCCGGCCCAGTACTTC | CASSLHPPAQYF | - | TRBV28 | 12 | TRBJ2-5 | -
TGCGCCAGCAGGGTAGAGGAGAGCTCCTACAATGAGCAGTTCTTC | CASRVEESSYNEQFF | few | TRBV5-1 | 15 | TRBJ2-1 | -
TGCAGCGTTGTTGCGGGCGTGTTAGGTACGCAGTATTTT | CSVVAGVLGTQYF | - | TRBV29-1 | 13 | TRBJ2-3 | -
TGTGCCAGCAGAGACCGGACAGGGGGAAGGGTATGGAATGAAAAACTGTTTTTT | CASRDRTGGRVWNEKLFF | - | TRBV6-1 | 18 | TRBJ1-4 | TRBD1
TGCGGGGCTCAATACCAGGGTCTAGCCAAAAACATTCAGTACTTC | CGAQYQGLAKNIQYF | - | TRBV20-1 | 15 | TRBJ2-4 | -
TGCAGTGCCGAGACAGGGTCTAACACCGGGGAGCTGTTTTTT | CSAETGSNTGELFF | once | TRBV20-1 | 14 | TRBJ2-2 | TRBD1
TGCAGTGCTAGATTTGGAGACTACTCATCCCACTATGGCTACACCTTC | CSARFGDYSSHYGYTF | - | TRBV20-1 | 16 | TRBJ1-2 | -
TGTGCCAGCAGCAAAAGGGCGTTTAGTGAGCAGTTCTTC | CASSKRAFSEQFF | - | TRBV21-1 | 13 | TRBJ2-1 | -
TGTGCCAGCAGCTTTGGGCCAGGGGGGAACACCGGGGAGCTGTTTTTT | CASSFGPGGNTGELFF | many | TRBV13 | 16 | TRBJ2-2 | TRBD1
TGTGCCAGTAGTATAGTCAACCAAGAGACCCAGTACTTC | CASSIVNQETQYF | - | TRBV19 | 13 | TRBJ2-5 | -
TGTGCCAGCAACCCTGGCAGGTTGAGTTCAGAGACCCAGTACTTC | CASNPGRLSSETQYF | - | TRBV2 | 15 | TRBJ2-5 | -
TGCAGCGTGGGACTAGCGGGGGAGACCCAGTACTTC | CSVGLAGETQYF | many | TRBV29-1 | 12 | TRBJ2-5 | TRBD2
TGTGCCAGCAGCGTAGCTACTGGGGGCGGCTATGGCTACACCTTC | CASSVATGGGYGYTF | few | TRBV9 | 15 | TRBJ1-2 | -
TGTGCCAGCAGCTGGACAGGCGTGACCTTC | CASSWTGVTF | - | TRBV7-9 | 10 | TRBJ1-2 | TRBD1